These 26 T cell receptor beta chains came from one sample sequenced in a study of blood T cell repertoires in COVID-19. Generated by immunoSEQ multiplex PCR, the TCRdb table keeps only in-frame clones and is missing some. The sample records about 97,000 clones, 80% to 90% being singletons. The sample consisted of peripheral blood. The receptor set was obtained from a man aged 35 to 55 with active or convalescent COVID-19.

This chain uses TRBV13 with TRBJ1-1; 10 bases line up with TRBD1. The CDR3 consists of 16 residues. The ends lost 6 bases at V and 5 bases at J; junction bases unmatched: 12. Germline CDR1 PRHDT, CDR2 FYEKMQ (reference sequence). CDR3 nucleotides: TGTGCCAGCAGTGCCGGGGGGGACAGGGGTAAGACTGAAGCTTTCTTT. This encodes CASSAGGDRGKTEAFF.

The CDR3 spells CASSQGTGSSPLHF. The DNA for the CDR3 is TGTGCCAGCAGCCAAGGGACAGGGTCCTCACCCCTCCACTTT. The chain employs TRBV3-1 (or the pseudogene TRBV3-2) and TRBJ1-6; the match to TRBD1 covers 8 bases. V lost 1 base to trimming and J lost 10 bases; unmatched junction nucleotides: 3. From germline, CDR1 is LGHDT and CDR2 YNNKEL (reference sequence). The CDR3 totals 14 residues.

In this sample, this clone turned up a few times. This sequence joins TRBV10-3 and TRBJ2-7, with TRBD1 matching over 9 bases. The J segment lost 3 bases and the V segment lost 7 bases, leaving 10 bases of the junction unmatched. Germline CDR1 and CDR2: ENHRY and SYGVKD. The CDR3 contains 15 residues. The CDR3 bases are TGTGCCATCAAGAAGGCCGGGACAGGGAACTACGAGCAGTACTTC. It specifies CAIKKAGTGNYEQYF.

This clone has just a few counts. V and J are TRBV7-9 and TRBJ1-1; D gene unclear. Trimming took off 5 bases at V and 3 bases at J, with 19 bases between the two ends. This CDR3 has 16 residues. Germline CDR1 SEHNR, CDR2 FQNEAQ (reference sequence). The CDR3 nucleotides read TGTGCCAGCAGCCACGCCCGACCTACCCGGGACACTGAAGCTTTCTTT. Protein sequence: CASSHARPTRDTEAFF.

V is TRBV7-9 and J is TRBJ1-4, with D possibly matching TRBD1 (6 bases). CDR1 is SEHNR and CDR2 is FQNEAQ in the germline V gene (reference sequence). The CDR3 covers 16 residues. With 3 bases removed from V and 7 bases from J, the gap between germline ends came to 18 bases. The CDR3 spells CASSLGASRSSEKLFF. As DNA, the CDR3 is TGTGCCAGCAGCTTGGGGGCGAGTCGATCAAGTGAAAAACTGTTTTTT.

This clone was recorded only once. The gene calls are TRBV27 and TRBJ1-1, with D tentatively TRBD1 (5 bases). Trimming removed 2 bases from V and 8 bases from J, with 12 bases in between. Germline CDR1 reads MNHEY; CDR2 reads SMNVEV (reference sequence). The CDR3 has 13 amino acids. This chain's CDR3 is CASSLRDSTEAFF. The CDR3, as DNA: TGTGCCAGCAGTTTACGTGACAGTACCGAAGCTTTCTTT.

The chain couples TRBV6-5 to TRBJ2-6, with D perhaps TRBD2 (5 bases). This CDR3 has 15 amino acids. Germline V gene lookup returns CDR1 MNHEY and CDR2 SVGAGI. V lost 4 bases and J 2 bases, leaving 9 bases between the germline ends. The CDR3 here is CASSSTTAGANVLTF. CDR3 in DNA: TGTGCCAGCAGTTCGACTACAGCTGGGGCCAACGTCCTGACTTTC.

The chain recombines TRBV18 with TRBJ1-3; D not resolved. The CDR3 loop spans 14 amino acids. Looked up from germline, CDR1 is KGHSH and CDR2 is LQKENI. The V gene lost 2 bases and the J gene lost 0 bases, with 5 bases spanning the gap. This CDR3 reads CASSPNSSGNTIYF. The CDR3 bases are TGTGCCAGCTCACCAAACAGCTCTGGAAACACCATATATTTT.

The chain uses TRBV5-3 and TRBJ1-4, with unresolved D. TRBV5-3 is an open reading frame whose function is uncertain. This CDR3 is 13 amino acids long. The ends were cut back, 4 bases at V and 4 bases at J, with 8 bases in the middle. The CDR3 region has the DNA TGTGCCAGAAGCCCCCCCCATAATGAAAAACTGTTTTTT. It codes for CARSPPHNEKLFF.

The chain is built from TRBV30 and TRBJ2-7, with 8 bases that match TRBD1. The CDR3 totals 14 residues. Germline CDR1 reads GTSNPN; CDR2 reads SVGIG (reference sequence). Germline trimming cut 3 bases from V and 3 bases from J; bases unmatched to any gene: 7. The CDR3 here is CAWSYLQGGYEQYF. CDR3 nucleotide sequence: TGTGCCTGGAGCTATTTACAGGGGGGCTACGAGCAGTACTTC.

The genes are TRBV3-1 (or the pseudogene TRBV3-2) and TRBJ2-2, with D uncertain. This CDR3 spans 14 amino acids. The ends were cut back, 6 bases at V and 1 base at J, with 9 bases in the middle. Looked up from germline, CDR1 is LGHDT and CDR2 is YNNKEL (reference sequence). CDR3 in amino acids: CASSLTGNTGELFF. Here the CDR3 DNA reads TGTGCCAGCAGTCTAACTGGGAACACCGGGGAGCTGTTTTTT.

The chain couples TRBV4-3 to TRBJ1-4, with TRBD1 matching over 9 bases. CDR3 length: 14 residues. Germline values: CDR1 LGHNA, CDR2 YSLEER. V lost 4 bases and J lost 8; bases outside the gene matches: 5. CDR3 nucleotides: TGCGCCAGCAGCCGAGACAGGGGGAGGGAAAAACTGTTTTTT. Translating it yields CASSRDRGREKLFF.

CDR3 region: CASSLSLKGDTEAFF. CDR3 bases: TGTGCCAGCAGCTTAAGCTTGAAGGGGGACACTGAAGCTTTCTTT. V is TRBV7-9 and J is TRBJ1-1, with D perhaps TRBD1 (6 bases). This CDR3 spans 15 amino acids. V gave up 2 bases and J gave up 3 bases, with 13 bases separating them. Germline V gene data show CDR1 as SEHNR and CDR2 as FQNEAQ (reference sequence).

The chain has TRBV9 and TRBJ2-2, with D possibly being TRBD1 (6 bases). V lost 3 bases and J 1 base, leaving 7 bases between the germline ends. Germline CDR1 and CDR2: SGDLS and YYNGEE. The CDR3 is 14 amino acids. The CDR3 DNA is TGTGCCAGCAGCGAGACAGGGAACACCGGGGAGCTGTTTTTT. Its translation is CASSETGNTGELFF.

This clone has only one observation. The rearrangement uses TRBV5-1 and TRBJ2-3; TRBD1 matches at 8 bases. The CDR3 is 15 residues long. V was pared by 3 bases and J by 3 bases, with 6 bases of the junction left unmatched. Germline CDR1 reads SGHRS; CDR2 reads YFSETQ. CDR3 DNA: TGCGCCAGCAGCTATCAGGGGGCTAGTACAGATACGCAGTATTTT. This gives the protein CASSYQGASTDTQYF.

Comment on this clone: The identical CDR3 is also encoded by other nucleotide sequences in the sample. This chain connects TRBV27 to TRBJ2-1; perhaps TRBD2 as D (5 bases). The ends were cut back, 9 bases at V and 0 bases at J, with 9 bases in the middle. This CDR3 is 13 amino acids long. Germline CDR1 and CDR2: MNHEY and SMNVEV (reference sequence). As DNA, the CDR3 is TGTGCCAGTCGGAGGAGCTCCTACAATGAGCAGTTCTTC. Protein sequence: CASRRSSYNEQFF.

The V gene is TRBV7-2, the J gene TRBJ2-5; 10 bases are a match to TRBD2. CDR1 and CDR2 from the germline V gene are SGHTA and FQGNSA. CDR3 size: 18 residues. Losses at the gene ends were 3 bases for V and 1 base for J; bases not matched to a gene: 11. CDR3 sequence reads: CASSFRGASGGFQETQYF. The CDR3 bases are TGTGCCAGCAGCTTCCGCGGGGCTAGCGGGGGATTCCAAGAGACCCAGTACTTC.

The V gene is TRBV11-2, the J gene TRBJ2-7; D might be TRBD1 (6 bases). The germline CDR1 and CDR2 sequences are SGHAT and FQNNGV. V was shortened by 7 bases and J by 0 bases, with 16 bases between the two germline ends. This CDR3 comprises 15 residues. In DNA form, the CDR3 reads TGTGCCAGCACCCTACAGGGTCTGGGCTCCTACGAGCAGTACTTC. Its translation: CASTLQGLGSYEQYF.

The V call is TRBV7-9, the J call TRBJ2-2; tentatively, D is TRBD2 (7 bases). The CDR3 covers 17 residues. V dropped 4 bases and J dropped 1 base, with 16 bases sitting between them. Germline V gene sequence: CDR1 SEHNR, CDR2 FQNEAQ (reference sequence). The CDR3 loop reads CASSSDWGGKNTGELFF. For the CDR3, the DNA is TGTGCCAGCAGCTCCGATTGGGGGGGCAAGAACACCGGGGAGCTGTTTTTT.

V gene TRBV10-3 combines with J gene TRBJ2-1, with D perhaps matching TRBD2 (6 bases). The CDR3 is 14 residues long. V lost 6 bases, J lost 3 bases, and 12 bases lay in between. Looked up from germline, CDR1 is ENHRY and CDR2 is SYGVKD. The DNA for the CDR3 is TGTGCCATCAGACCGGGACTCATCTACAATGAGCAGTTCTTC. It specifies CAIRPGLIYNEQFF.

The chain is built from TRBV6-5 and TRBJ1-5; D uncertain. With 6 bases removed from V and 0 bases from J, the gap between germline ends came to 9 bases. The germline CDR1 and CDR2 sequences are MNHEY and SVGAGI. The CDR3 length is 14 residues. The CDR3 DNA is TGTGCCAGCAGCCTCTATGGTAGCAATCAGCCCCAGCATTTT. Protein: CASSLYGSNQPQHF.

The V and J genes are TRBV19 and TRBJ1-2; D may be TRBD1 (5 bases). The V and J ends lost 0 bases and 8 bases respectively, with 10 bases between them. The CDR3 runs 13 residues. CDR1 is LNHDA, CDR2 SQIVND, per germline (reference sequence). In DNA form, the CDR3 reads TGTGCCAGTAGTATAGAAGGGGCACGGGGCTACACCTTC. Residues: CASSIEGARGYTF. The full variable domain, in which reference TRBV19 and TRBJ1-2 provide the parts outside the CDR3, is DGGITQSPKYLFRKEGQNVTLSCEQNLNHDAMYWYRQDPGQGLRLIYYSQIVNDFQKGDIAEGYSVSREKKESFPLTVTSAQKNPTAFYLCASSIEGARGYTFGSGTRLTVV.

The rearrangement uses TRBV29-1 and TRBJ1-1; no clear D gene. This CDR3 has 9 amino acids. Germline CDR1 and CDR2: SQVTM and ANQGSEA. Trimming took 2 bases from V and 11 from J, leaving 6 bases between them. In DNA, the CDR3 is TGCAGCGTTGAACACCGGGCTTTCTTT. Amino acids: CSVEHRAFF.

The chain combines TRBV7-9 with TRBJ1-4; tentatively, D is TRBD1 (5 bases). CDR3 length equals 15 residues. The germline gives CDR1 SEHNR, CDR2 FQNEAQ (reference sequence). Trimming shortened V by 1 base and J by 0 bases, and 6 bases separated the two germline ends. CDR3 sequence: CASSLEQATNEKLFF. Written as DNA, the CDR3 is TGTGCCAGCAGCTTAGAACAGGCAACTAATGAAAAACTGTTTTTT.

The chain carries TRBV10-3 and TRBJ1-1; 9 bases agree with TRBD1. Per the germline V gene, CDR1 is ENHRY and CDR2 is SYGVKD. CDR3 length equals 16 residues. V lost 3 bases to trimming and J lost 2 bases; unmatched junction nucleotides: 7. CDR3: CAISENWDRANTEAFF. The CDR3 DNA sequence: TGTGCCATCAGTGAAAACTGGGACAGGGCTAACACTGAAGCTTTCTTT.

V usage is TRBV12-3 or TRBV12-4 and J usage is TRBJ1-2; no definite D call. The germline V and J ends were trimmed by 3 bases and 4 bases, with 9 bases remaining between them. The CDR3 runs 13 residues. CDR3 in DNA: TGTGCCAGCAGTTTGACACTTTTCTATGGCTACACCTTC. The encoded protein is CASSLTLFYGYTF.